This T cell receptor (beta chain) was identified in a study of T cell changes during pregnancy in multiple sclerosis. Clones were read by immunoSEQ multiplex PCR, and TCRdb kept only the in-frame ones, dropping some. The profile covers about 36,000 clones, with more than 75% appearing a single time and just over 0.55% taken by the ten largest. The V and J ends lost 6 bases and 4 bases respectively, with 13 bases between them. This CDR3 has 14 residues. In germline, CDR1 is MNHNY, CDR2 SVGAGI (reference sequence). The genes are TRBV6-6 and TRBJ2-1; a possible D gene is TRBD1 (7 bases). This sequence was found in a female donor with multiple sclerosis, enrolled in a pregnancy study. The sequenced sample was CD4+ T cells from peripheral blood mononuclear cells, obtained in the first trimester of pregnancy. The DNA of the CDR3 is TGTGCCAGCAGAGGAGGGGGCGCATACAATGAGCAGTTCTTC. Amino acids: CASRGGGAYNEQFF.